This TCR beta chain stems from a study of blood T cell repertoires in COVID-19. Study at large: PBMCs, B-cell-depleted T cells, or T cells provided the cDNA or gDNA that made up the material.

The CDR3 is made up of 15 amino acids. The germline gives CDR1 MDHEN, CDR2 SYDVKM. Trimming took off 4 bases at V and 3 bases at J, with 15 bases between the two ends. This clone was observed once. The data were produced by immunoSEQ multiplex PCR, yet TCRdb's version contains in-frame clones alone and is incomplete. The sample lists 160,000 or so clones, approximately 87% occurring once. The rearrangement links TRBV28 to TRBJ1-2; D may be TRBD1 (5 bases). The sequenced sample consisted of peripheral blood. The clonotype comes from a woman in her 70s with acute or convalescent COVID-19. In nucleotides, the CDR3 is TGTGCCAGCAGTTACTCCCCAGGGCGTGACTATGGCTACACCTTC. This sequence encodes CASSYSPGRDYGYTF.